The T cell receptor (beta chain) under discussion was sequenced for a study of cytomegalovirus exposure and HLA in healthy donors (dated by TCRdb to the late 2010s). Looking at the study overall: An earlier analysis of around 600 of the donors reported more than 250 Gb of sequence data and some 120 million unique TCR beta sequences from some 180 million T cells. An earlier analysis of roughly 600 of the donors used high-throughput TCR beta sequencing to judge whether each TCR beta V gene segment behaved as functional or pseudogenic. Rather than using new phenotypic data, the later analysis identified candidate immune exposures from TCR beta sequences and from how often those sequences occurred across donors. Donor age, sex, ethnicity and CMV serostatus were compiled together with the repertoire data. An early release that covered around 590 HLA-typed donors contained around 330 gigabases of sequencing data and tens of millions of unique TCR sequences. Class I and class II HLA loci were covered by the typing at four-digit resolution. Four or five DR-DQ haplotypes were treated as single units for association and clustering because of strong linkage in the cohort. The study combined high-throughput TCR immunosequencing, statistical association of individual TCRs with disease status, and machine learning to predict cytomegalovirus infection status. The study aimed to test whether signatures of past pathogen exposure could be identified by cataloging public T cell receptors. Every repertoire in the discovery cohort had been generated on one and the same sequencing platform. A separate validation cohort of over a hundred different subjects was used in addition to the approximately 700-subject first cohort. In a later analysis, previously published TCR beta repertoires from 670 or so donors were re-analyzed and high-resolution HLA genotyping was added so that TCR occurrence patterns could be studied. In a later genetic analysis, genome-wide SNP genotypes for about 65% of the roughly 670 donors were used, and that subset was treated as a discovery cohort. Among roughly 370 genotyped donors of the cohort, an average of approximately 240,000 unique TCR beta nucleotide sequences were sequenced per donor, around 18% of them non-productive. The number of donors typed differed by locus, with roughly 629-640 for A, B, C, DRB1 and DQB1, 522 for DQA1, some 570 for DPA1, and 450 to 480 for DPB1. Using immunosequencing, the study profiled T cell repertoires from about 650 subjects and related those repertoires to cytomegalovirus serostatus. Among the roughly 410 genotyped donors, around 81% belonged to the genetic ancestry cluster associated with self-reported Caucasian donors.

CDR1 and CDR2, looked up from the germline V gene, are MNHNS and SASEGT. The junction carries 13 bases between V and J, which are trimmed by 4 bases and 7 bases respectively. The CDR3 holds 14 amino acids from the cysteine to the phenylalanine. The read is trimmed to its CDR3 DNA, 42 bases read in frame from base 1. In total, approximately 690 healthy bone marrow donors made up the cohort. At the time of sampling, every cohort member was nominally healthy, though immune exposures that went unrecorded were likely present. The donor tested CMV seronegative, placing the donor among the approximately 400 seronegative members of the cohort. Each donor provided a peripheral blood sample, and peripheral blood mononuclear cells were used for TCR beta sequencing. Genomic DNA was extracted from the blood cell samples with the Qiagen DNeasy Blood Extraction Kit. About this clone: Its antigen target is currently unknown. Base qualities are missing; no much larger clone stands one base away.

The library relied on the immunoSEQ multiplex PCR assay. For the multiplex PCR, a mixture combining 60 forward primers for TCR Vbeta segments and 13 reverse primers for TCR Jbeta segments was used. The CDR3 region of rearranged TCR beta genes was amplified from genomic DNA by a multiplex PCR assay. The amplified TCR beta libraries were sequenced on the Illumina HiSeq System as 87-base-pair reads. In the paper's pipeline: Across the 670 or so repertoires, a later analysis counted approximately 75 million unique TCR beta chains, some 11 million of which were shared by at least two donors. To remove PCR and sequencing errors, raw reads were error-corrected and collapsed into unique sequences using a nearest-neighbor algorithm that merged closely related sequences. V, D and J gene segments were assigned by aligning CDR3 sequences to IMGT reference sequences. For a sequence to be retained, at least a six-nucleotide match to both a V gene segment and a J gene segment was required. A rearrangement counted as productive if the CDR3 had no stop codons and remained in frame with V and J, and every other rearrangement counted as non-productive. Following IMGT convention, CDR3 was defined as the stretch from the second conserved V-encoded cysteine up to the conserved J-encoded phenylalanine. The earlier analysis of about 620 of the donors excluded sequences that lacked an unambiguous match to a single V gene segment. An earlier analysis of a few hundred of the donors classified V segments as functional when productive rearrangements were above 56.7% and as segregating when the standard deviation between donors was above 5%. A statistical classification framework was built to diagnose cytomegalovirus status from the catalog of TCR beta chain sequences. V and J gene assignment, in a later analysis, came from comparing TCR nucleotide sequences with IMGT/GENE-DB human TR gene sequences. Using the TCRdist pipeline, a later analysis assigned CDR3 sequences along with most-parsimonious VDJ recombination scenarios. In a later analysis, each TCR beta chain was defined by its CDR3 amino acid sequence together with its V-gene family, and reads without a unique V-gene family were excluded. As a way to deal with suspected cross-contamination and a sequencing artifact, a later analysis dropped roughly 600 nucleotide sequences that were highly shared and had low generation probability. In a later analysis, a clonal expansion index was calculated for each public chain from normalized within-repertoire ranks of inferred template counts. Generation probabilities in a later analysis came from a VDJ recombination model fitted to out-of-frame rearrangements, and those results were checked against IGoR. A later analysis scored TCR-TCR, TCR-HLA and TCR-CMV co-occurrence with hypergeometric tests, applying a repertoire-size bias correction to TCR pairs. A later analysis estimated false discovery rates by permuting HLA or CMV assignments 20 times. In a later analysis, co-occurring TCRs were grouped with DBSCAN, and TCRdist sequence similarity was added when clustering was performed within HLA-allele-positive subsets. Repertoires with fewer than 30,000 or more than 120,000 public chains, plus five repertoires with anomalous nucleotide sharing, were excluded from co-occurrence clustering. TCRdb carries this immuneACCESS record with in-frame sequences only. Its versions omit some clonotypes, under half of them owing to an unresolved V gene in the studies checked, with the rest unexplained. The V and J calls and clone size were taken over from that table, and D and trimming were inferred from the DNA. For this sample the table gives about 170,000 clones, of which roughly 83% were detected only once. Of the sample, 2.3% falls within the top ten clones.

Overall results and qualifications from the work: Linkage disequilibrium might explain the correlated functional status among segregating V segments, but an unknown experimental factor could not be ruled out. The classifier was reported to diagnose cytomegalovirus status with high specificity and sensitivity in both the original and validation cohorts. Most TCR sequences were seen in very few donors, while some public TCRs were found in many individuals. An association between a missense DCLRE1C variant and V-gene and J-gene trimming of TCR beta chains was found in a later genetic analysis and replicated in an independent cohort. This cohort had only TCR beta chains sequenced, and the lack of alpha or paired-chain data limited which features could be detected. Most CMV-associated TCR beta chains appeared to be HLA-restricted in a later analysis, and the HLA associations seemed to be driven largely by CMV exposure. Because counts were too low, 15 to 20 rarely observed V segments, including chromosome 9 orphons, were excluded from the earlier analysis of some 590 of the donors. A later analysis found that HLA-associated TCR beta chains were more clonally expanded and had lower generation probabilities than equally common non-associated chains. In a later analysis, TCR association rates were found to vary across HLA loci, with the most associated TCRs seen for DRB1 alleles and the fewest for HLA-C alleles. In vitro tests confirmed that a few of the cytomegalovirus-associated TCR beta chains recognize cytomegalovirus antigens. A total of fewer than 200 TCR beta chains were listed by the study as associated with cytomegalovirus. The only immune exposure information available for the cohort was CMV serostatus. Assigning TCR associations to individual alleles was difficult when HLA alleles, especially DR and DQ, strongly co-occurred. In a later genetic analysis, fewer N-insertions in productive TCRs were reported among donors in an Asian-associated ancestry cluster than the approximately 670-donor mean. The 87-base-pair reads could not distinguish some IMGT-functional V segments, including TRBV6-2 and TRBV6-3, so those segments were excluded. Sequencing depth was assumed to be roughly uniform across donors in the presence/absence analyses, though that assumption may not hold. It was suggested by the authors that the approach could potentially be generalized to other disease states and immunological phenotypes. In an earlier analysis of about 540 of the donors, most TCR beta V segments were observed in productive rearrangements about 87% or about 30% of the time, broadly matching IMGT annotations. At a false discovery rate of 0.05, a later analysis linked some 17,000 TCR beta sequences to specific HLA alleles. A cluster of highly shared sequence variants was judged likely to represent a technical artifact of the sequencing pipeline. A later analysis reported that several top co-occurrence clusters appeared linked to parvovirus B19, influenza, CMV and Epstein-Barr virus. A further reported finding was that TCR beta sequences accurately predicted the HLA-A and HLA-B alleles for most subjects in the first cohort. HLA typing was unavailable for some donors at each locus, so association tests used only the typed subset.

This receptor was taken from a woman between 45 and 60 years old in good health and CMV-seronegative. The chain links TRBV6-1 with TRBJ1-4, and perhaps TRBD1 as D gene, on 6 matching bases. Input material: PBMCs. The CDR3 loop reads CASSGGGTGEKLFF. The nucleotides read TGTGCCAGCAGTGGTGGGGGCACAGGTGAAAAACTGTTTTTT.